One and the same sample provided the 21 T cell receptor beta chains below, sequenced in a study of identical twins. TCRdb fed the 5' RACE reads into MiXCR, producing one record per CDR3 protein. The sample includes about 890,000 distinct CDR3 sequences, around an eighth of them seen just once. These same data were also listed under a study on yellow fever vaccine responses in identical twins.

Sequencing was done on a sample of PBMCs. These receptor sequences come from a woman between 18 and 30 years old in good health.

V is TRBV20-1 and J is TRBJ1-1; unclear D gene. Germline V gene lookup returns CDR1 DFQATT and CDR2 SNEGSKA (reference sequence). The CDR3 consists of 12 residues. V dropped 6 bases and J dropped 1 base, with 9 bases sitting between them. The chain's CDR3 is CSAGRQNTEAFF. The DNA of the CDR3 is TGCAGTGCCGGCAGGCAGAACACTGAAGCTTTCTTT.

This sequence joins TRBV6-1 and TRBJ2-2, with 7 positions matching TRBD2. Losses at the gene ends were 6 bases for V and 0 bases for J; bases not matched to a gene: 7. CDR3 length: 16 residues. Germline loops: CDR1 MNHNS, CDR2 SASEGT. The CDR3 nucleotides are TGTGCCAGCAGGAGAGGAAGCGGGGCGAACACCGGGGAGCTGTTTTTT. Encoded protein: CASRRGSGANTGELFF.

The chain is built from TRBV4-2 and TRBJ2-4; 11 bases agree with TRBD1. V gave up 0 bases and J gave up 8 bases; unmatched junction bases: 3. Germline CDR1 is LGHNA and CDR2 is YNFKEQ. CDR3 length: 15 amino acids. The CDR3 sequence: CASSQDGQGADIQYF. The CDR3, as DNA: TGTGCCAGCAGCCAAGATGGACAGGGGGCAGACATTCAGTACTTC.

The J gene is TRBJ2-3, the V gene TRBV12-5, with TRBD2 matching 12 bases. The V gene's germline CDR1 is LGHNT and CDR2 FRNRAP. The CDR3 sequence is 18 residues long. The CDR3 region is CAFCFPLGLAGTTDTQYF. For the CDR3, the DNA is TGTGCCTTCTGTTTCCCCCTCGGACTAGCGGGGACCACAGATACGCAGTATTTT. The full variable domain, with the rest looked up from reference TRBV12-5 and TRBJ2-3, is DARVTQTPRHKVTEMGQEVTMRCQPILGHNTVFWYRQTMMQGLELLAYFRNRAPLDDSGMPKDRFSAEMPDATLATLKIQPSEPRDSAVYFCAFCFPLGLAGTTDTQYFGPGTRLTVL.

This clonotype was seen a few times. The chain couples TRBV20-1 to TRBJ2-3; D is perhaps TRBD2 (5 bases). The germline gives CDR1 DFQATT, CDR2 SNEGSKA (reference sequence). The length of the CDR3 is 15 residues. V lost 6 bases and J lost 0, with 16 bases in between. CDR3 DNA sequence: TGCAGTGCCAACGGACTGTCGGCAAGCACAGATACGCAGTATTTT. Translation: CSANGLSASTDTQYF.

The V gene is TRBV15, the J gene TRBJ2-6; D gene unclear. Trimming removed 0 bases at V and 0 bases at J, with 6 bases between. Germline CDR1 and CDR2: LNHNV and YYDKDF (reference sequence). There are 16 residues in the CDR3. CDR3 residues: CATSREDGSGANVLTF. The CDR3 coding sequence is TGTGCCACCAGCAGAGAGGACGGCTCTGGGGCCAACGTCCTGACTTTC.

For this clonotype: A read error may produce the germline difference seen at one junction end. V gene TRBV25-1 combines with J gene TRBJ2-5, with D uncertain. The V gene's germline CDR1 is MGHDK and CDR2 SYGVNS. There are 12 residues in the CDR3. CDR3 in amino acids: CASSADEEAQYF. In nucleotides, the CDR3 is TGTGCCAGCAGTGCGGACGAAGAGGCCCAGTACTTC.

In its sample, this clonotype was seen a few times. This rearrangement joins TRBV5-1 to TRBJ2-1; possible D gene TRBD2, 6 bases. This CDR3 has 14 residues. V was cut by 3 bases and J by 7 bases, with 14 bases left in between. Germline assignment: CDR1 SGHRS and CDR2 YFSETQ. Here the CDR3 reads CASSSGGGSNEQFF. CDR3 in DNA: TGCGCCAGCAGCTCCGGTGGGGGGTCTAATGAGCAGTTCTTC.

The chain has TRBV4-1 and TRBJ2-7; D ambiguous. CDR1 and CDR2 from the germline V gene are MGHRA and YSYEKL. The CDR3 is made up of 15 amino acids. V gave up 0 bases and J gave up 1 base, with 10 bases separating them. The CDR3 DNA sequence: TGCGCCAGCAGCCAAGATGTCGAGACTTCCTACGAGCAGTACTTC. Its translation is CASSQDVETSYEQYF.

The count of this clonotype is one. The chain has TRBV5-1 and TRBJ2-3; D not resolved. Germline CDR1 SGHRS, CDR2 YFSETQ. The length of the CDR3 is 14 residues. V lost 3 bases, J lost 5 bases, and 13 bases lay in between. CDR3 bases: TGCGCCAGCAGCTGGTCTAGTAGTGTAGATACGCAGTATTTT. Translated, it gives CASSWSSSVDTQYF. The full variable domain, rest sourced from reference TRBV5-1 and TRBJ2-3, is KAGVTQTPRYLIKTRGQQVTLSCSPISGHRSVSWYQQTPGQGLQFLFEYFSETQRNKGNFPGRFSGRQFSNSRSEMNVSTLELGDSALYLCASSWSSSVDTQYFGPGTRLTVL.

The V gene is TRBV11-2, the J gene TRBJ2-5; perhaps TRBD1 as D (7 bases). CDR1 SGHAT and CDR2 FQNNGV come from the germline V gene. V lost 3 bases and J lost 4, with 18 bases in between. This CDR3 has 16 residues. CDR3 bases: TGTGCCAGCAGCTTCGGGGCAGGGGGGATCCGAGAGACCCAGTACTTC. Translating it yields CASSFGAGGIRETQYF.

J is TRBJ1-5 and V is TRBV7-7; TRBD1 might be the D (6 bases). This CDR3 region has 18 residues. Trimming stripped 4 bases from V and 3 bases from J, with 22 bases between. Per germline, CDR1 SSHAT and CDR2 FNYEAQ (reference sequence). CDR3 amino acids: CASSSIKGRGYFNQPQHF. CDR3 bases: TGTGCCAGCAGCTCTATAAAGGGCAGGGGATATTTCAATCAGCCCCAGCATTTT.

V gene TRBV3-1 combines with J gene TRBJ2-3; D gene unclear. V was clipped by 1 base and J by 13 bases, with 12 bases between them. CDR3 length: 12 residues. Germline assignment: CDR1 LGHDT and CDR2 YNNKEL (reference sequence). The chain's CDR3 is CASSQGRGWKYF. CDR3 coding DNA: TGTGCCAGCAGCCAAGGGCGCGGCTGGAAGTATTTT.

The chain joins TRBV25-1 to TRBJ2-1; 10 nucleotides match TRBD1. CDR1 and CDR2 from the germline V gene are MGHDK and SYGVNS. Germline trimming cut 7 bases from V and 9 bases from J; bases unmatched to any gene: 6. The CDR3 consists of 13 residues. Here the CDR3 reads CASTGTGVSEQFF. CDR3 nucleotides: TGTGCCAGCACCGGGACAGGGGTTAGTGAGCAGTTCTTC.

CDR3 loop: CASSPRDRVSSPLHF. CDR3 nucleotide sequence: TGTGCCAGCAGCCCCCGGGACAGGGTCAGTTCACCCCTCCACTTT. J is TRBJ1-6 and V is TRBV7-2; 9 bases agree with TRBD1. The CDR3 sequence is 15 residues long. J lost 9 bases, V lost 5 bases, and 8 bases had no gene match. Germline V CDR1 and CDR2: SGHTA, FQGNSA. Looking up the rest from reference TRBV7-2 and TRBJ1-6 gives the full variable domain: GAGVSQSPSNKVTEKGKDVELRCDPISGHTALYWYRQSLGQGLEFLIYFQGNSAPDKSGLPSDRFSAERTGGSVSTLTIQRTQQEDSAVYLCASSPRDRVSSPLHFGNGTRLTVT.

The chain combines TRBV4-1 with TRBJ1-1; D remains ambiguous. Deletions cut 2 bases from V and 0 bases from J, with 10 bases between. In germline, CDR1 is MGHRA, CDR2 YSYEKL. The CDR3 is 15 residues long. CDR3 loop: CASSQPGGLNTEAFF. The DNA for the CDR3 is TGCGCCAGCAGCCAACCAGGCGGTTTGAACACTGAAGCTTTCTTT.

The chain couples TRBV12-3 or TRBV12-4 to TRBJ2-3; possibly TRBD2 for D (6 bases). The V gene lost 3 bases and the J gene lost 11 bases, with 9 bases spanning the gap. This CDR3 region has 11 residues. CDR3 sequence (DNA): TGTGCCAGCAGTTTTAGCGGTGGGCAGTATTTT. Amino acids: CASSFSGGQYF.

Remarks on this clonotype: A much larger clonotype is one base distant, so this may be a read error. The chain links TRBV2 to TRBJ2-1; D uncertain. Germline CDR1 SNHLY, CDR2 FYNNEI. The CDR3 is 10 residues long. Trimming took off 8 bases at V and 5 bases at J, with 4 bases between the two ends. The CDR3 nucleotides are TGTGCCAGCGTTGACAATGAGCAGTTCTTC. Translation gives CASVDNEQFF.

Comments on this clonotype: At one end the junction does not follow the germline gene, possibly because of a read error. This sequence joins TRBV19 and TRBJ1-1; the match to TRBD1 covers 7 bases. The CDR3 has 14 amino acids. Germline CDR1 reads LNHDA; CDR2 reads SQIVND (reference sequence). The CDR3 here is CTSEDRPMNTEAFF. The CDR3 DNA is TGTACCAGTGAGGACAGGCCCATGAACACTGAAGCTTTCTTT.

Many counts were recorded for this clonotype. V is TRBV3-1 and J is TRBJ2-3; D is unclear. V was pared by 3 bases and J by 4 bases, with 5 bases between. CDR3 length: 12 amino acids. Germline V gives CDR1 LGHDT, CDR2 YNNKEL (reference sequence). CDR3 sequence reads: CASSQLPDTQYF. The CDR3 region has the DNA TGTGCCAGCAGCCAGCTCCCAGATACGCAGTATTTT.

This chain links TRBV6-5 with TRBJ2-1, with D uncertain. Per the germline V gene, CDR1 is MNHEY and CDR2 is SVGAGI. The CDR3 sequence is 16 residues long. The ends were cut back, 0 bases at V and 0 bases at J, with 9 bases in the middle. The CDR3 DNA reads as TGTGCCAGCAGTTACTCGTTAATAAGCTCCTACAATGAGCAGTTCTTC. It is translated as CASSYSLISSYNEQFF.